Listed here are 31 T cell receptor beta chains from one sample, sequenced in a study of neoadjuvant anti-PD-1 for oral cavity cancer. This table comes from immunoSEQ multiplex PCR, and its TCRdb copy is limited to in-frame clones, with some not included. Seen here are 9,300 or so clones, about 81% observed once, and the top ten hold roughly 4.2%. Time point defined: after neoadjuvant nivolumab, at surgical resection. Sample: PBMCs, taken after nivolumab (anti-PD-1) treatment. The receptor source for this set is a person aged 35-79 years with oral cavity squamous cell carcinoma.

The V and J genes are TRBV18 and TRBJ1-3; no reliable D call. Germline V gene data show CDR1 as KGHSH and CDR2 as LQKENI. The CDR3 is 13 amino acids. V lost 2 bases and J 8 bases, leaving 10 bases between the germline ends. CDR3 nucleotide sequence: TGTGCCAGCTCACCAGGAAGGGATGACACCATATATTTT. It is translated as CASSPGRDDTIYF.

The J gene is TRBJ1-1, the V gene TRBV5-1; no firm D call. The CDR3 runs 14 residues. The germline V gene has CDR1 SGHRS and CDR2 YFSETQ. V was pared by 0 bases and J by 1 base, with 7 bases between. The DNA for the CDR3 is TGCGCCAGCAGCTTGGACGGGAAGAACACTGAAGCTTTCTTT. The encoded protein is CASSLDGKNTEAFF.

This clone was observed a single time. V gene TRBV7-2 combines with J gene TRBJ2-7; 13 positions agree with TRBD2. The V gene end was trimmed by 4 bases and the J gene end by 7 bases; junction bases not matched to a gene: 10. This CDR3 is built from 16 residues. Germline assignment: CDR1 SGHTA and CDR2 FQGNSA. The chain's CDR3 is CASSSPGLAGAREQYF. The CDR3 DNA reads TGTGCCAGCAGCTCGCCAGGACTAGCGGGAGCGCGGGAGCAGTACTTC.

The chain recombines TRBV11-1 with TRBJ1-1; D remains ambiguous. Germline-derived CDR1 and CDR2 are SGHAT and FQDESV (reference sequence). This CDR3 is 13 amino acids long. The germline V and J ends were trimmed by 1 base and 1 base, with 4 bases remaining between them. The CDR3 loop is CASSLGGNTEAFF. CDR3 coding DNA: TGTGCCAGCAGCTTAGGGGGGAACACTGAAGCTTTCTTT.

This chain links TRBV7-6 with TRBJ2-2, with 8 bases identical to TRBD2. This CDR3 spans 15 amino acids. Germline V CDR1 and CDR2: SGHVS, FNYEAQ. Trimming took 2 bases from V and 6 from J; bases not matched to a gene: 5. CDR3 sequence: CASSLSAGGPGELFF. The DNA for the CDR3 is TGTGCCAGCAGCTTATCGGCGGGGGGCCCCGGGGAGCTGTTTTTT.

The chain is built from TRBV7-2 and TRBJ2-4; maybe TRBD1 (5 bases). This CDR3 has 15 residues. Per germline, CDR1 SGHTA and CDR2 FQGNSA. Deletions cut 4 bases from V and 8 bases from J, with 18 bases between. CDR3 sequence reads: CASSSSLGPADIQYF. CDR3 coding DNA: TGTGCCAGCAGCTCGTCGTTGGGGCCGGCGGACATTCAGTACTTC.

CDR3 DNA: TGTGCCAGTAGTATATCGGGACGTATGAACACTGAAGCTTTCTTT. As protein: CASSISGRMNTEAFF. V usage is TRBV19 and J usage is TRBJ1-1, with D perhaps TRBD1 (5 bases). CDR3 length equals 15 residues. Germline V gives CDR1 LNHDA, CDR2 SQIVND (reference sequence). V shed 2 bases and J shed 0 bases, with 10 bases lying between them.

The chain employs TRBV9 and TRBJ2-5; 7 bases match TRBD2. Germline trimming cut 4 bases from V and 5 bases from J; bases unmatched to any gene: 11. Germline values: CDR1 SGDLS, CDR2 YYNGEE. The CDR3 length is 15 residues. The CDR3 here is CASSPSRGGWETQYF. For the CDR3, the DNA is TGTGCCAGCAGCCCCTCAAGGGGAGGGTGGGAGACCCAGTACTTC.

V and J are TRBV7-9 and TRBJ1-6; TRBD1 agrees at 7 bases. Germline CDR1 reads SEHNR; CDR2 reads FQNEAQ (reference sequence). The CDR3 covers 17 residues. V shed 2 bases, J shed 6 bases, and the junction held 10 bases outside the gene matches. The CDR3 is CASSLPPGGQTNSPLHF. The DNA of the CDR3 is TGTGCCAGCAGCTTACCTCCCGGGGGACAGACTAATTCACCCCTCCACTTT.

The chain employs TRBV10-2 and TRBJ2-1; 13 nucleotides line up with TRBD2. Germline V lookup: CDR1 WSHSY, CDR2 SAAADI. V trimming: 2 bases; J trimming: 9 bases; junction bases outside the gene matches: 7. The CDR3 spans 16 residues. CDR3 loop: CASSERTSGREIEQFF. In DNA form, the CDR3 reads TGCGCCAGCAGTGAGAGGACTAGCGGGAGAGAAATTGAGCAGTTCTTC.

The rearrangement uses TRBV7-8 and TRBJ2-2; D perhaps matches TRBD1 (6 bases). Trimming removed 5 bases at V and 6 bases at J, with 13 bases between. The CDR3 consists of 14 residues. From germline, CDR1 is SGHVS and CDR2 FQNEAQ. The CDR3 DNA is TGTGCCAGCAGCCGCCGGACAGACGCCGGGGAGCTGTTTTTT. This encodes CASSRRTDAGELFF.

The rearrangement links TRBV6-5 to TRBJ2-3; either TRBD1 or TRBD2 may supply D (6 bases each). The V end lost 10 bases, the J end lost 0 bases, and 14 bases lay between the germline ends. Germline CDR1 MNHEY, CDR2 SVGAGI. The CDR3 is 14 amino acids. CDR3: CATRSGASTDTQYF. CDR3 sequence (DNA): TGTGCCACCCGATCGGGGGCTAGCACAGATACGCAGTATTTT.

The chain carries TRBV29-1 and TRBJ2-1, with D hard to call. The germline V gene encodes CDR1 SQVTM and CDR2 ANQGSEA. The V gene lost 2 bases and the J gene lost 2 bases, with 7 bases spanning the gap. The CDR3 has 13 residues. This chain's CDR3 is CSVEFRAYNEQFF. In DNA form, the CDR3 reads TGCAGCGTTGAATTCAGAGCCTACAATGAGCAGTTCTTC.

The V call is TRBV6-5, the J call TRBJ1-2, with D possibly matching TRBD1 (6 bases). Trimming removed 2 bases at V and 8 bases at J, with 21 bases between. The CDR3 has 16 residues. The germline CDR1 and CDR2 sequences are MNHEY and SVGAGI. DNA for the CDR3: TGTGCCAGCAGTTACGGGGGCACAGCTTTTGCGAGGGGCTACACCTTC. Translating it yields CASSYGGTAFARGYTF.

The table lists this clone with a few counts. V and J are TRBV7-7 and TRBJ1-3; D is unresolved. The CDR3 is made up of 13 amino acids. Germline CDR1 and CDR2: SSHAT and FNYEAQ (reference sequence). The V end was cut by 5 bases, the J end by 8 bases, with 13 bases between. The CDR3 sequence is CASSPSPGDTIYF. DNA for the CDR3: TGTGCCAGCAGCCCCTCCCCTGGTGACACCATATATTTT.

This clone was seen once. The chain couples TRBV5-1 to TRBJ2-7; D gene ambiguous. CDR1 SGHRS and CDR2 YFSETQ come from the germline V gene. This CDR3 is built from 13 residues. V was cut by 5 bases and J by 2 bases, with 11 bases left in between. The chain's CDR3 is CASSLSSTYEQYF. The CDR3 coding sequence is TGCGCCAGCAGTCTATCCTCAACCTACGAGCAGTACTTC.

V and J are TRBV25-1 and TRBJ2-3; the D gene is possibly TRBD1 (5 bases). Trimming pared 8 bases from V and 9 bases from J, leaving 15 bases between. Per germline, CDR1 MGHDK and CDR2 SYGVNS. The CDR3 is made up of 12 amino acids. The DNA for the CDR3 is TGTGCCAGCTCTACCGCGTGGGGCACGCAGTATTTT. This translates into CASSTAWGTQYF.

The chain links TRBV10-1 to TRBJ1-1; D remains ambiguous. The germline V gene has CDR1 WNHNN and CDR2 SYGVQD (reference sequence). The length of the CDR3 is 14 residues. The V end was cut by 6 bases, the J end by 1 base, with 12 bases between. CDR3 loop: CASSFSTQNTEAFF. As DNA, the CDR3 is TGCGCCAGCAGCTTTTCGACGCAGAACACTGAAGCTTTCTTT.

This clone showed up just a few times. The chain employs TRBV19 and TRBJ1-2; possible D gene TRBD1, 5 bases. The germline CDR1 and CDR2 sequences are LNHDA and SQIVND (reference sequence). This CDR3 spans 17 amino acids. V was trimmed by 4 bases and J by 1 base, leaving 19 bases between them. The CDR3 DNA sequence: TGTGCCAGTAGTAGTATCGGCAGGGCCATTTTTAACTATGGCTACACCTTC. As protein: CASSSIGRAIFNYGYTF.

The chain recombines TRBV25-1 with TRBJ1-5, with D tentatively TRBD1 (6 bases). The CDR3 spans 16 residues. V was pared by 2 bases and J by 0 bases, with 11 bases between. From germline, CDR1 is MGHDK and CDR2 SYGVNS. CDR3 amino acids: CASSEGGGDSNQPQHF. DNA of the CDR3: TGTGCCAGCAGTGAAGGAGGGGGTGATAGCAATCAGCCCCAGCATTTT.

The count of this clone is one. V and J are TRBV6-1 and TRBJ1-2; a possible D gene is TRBD1 (5 bases). The CDR3 consists of 14 residues. Germline-derived CDR1 and CDR2 are MNHNS and SASEGT. The germline V and J ends were trimmed by 6 bases and 0 bases, with 11 bases remaining between them. CDR3 nucleotide sequence: TGTGCCAGCAGACCGGGGGGGGCTAACTATGGCTACACCTTC. Its protein is CASRPGGANYGYTF.

This sequence joins TRBV6-5 and TRBJ1-5, with D hard to call. Trimming pared 2 bases from V and 9 bases from J, leaving 11 bases between. This CDR3 is 13 amino acids long. Germline V gene data show CDR1 as MNHEY and CDR2 as SVGAGI. CDR3 region: CASSYRSDGPQHF. CDR3 bases: TGTGCCAGCAGTTACCGTTCAGACGGGCCCCAGCATTTT.

The V gene is TRBV7-8, the J gene TRBJ2-7; 9 bases match TRBD2. The V gene's germline CDR1 is SGHVS and CDR2 FQNEAQ. CDR3 size: 15 residues. Trimming took 5 bases from V and 4 from J; bases not matched to a gene: 9. The CDR3 nucleotides are TGTGCCAGCAGCGACGCGGGAGGGGCGCGATACGAGCAGTACTTC. This translates into CASSDAGGARYEQYF. Together with reference TRBV7-8 and TRBJ2-7, the CDR3 gives the full variable domain: GAGVSQSPRYKVAKRGQDVALRCDPISGHVSLFWYQQALGQGPEFLTYFQNEAQLDKSGLPSDRFFAERPEGSVSTLKIQRTQQEDSAVYLCASSDAGGARYEQYFGPGTRLTVT.

This clone was detected a few times. The rearrangement uses TRBV6-1 and TRBJ1-5; D remains unclear. The CDR3 spans 12 residues. Germline CDR1 is MNHNS and CDR2 is SASEGT. With 8 bases removed from V and 0 bases from J, the gap between germline ends came to 5 bases. For the CDR3, the DNA is TGTGCCAGCGGGGATAGCAATCAGCCCCAGCATTTT. Encoded protein: CASGDSNQPQHF.

This rearrangement joins TRBV21-1 to TRBJ2-7; the DNA was not compared with TRBD1, the D call given in the table. TRBV21-1 is a pseudogene locus. The CDR3 is 16 amino acids. The CDR3 reads CASSKKAPGESYEQYF. CDR3 sequence (DNA): TGTGCCAGCAGCAAAAAGGCCCCAGGGGAATCCTACGAGCAGTACTTC.

In its sample, this clone was seen once. The V gene is TRBV5-6, the J gene TRBJ1-2; no clear D gene. The V end lost 0 bases, the J end lost 1 base, and 19 bases lay between the germline ends. The germline V gene encodes CDR1 SGHDT and CDR2 YYEEEE. The CDR3 is made up of 18 amino acids. The chain's CDR3 is CASSLAEVRRHNNYGYTF. In DNA form, the CDR3 reads TGTGCCAGCAGCTTGGCCGAGGTCCGCAGGCACAATAACTATGGCTACACCTTC.

The chain carries TRBV19 and TRBJ2-1; 7 bases are a match to TRBD2. Per the germline V gene, CDR1 is LNHDA and CDR2 is SQIVND (reference sequence). V gave up 3 bases and J gave up 0 bases; unmatched junction bases: 8. The CDR3 contains 17 residues. CDR3 sequence (DNA): TGTGCCAGTAGTATCCTGGGGACTATGAGCTCCTACAATGAGCAGTTCTTC. Its translation: CASSILGTMSSYNEQFF.

This chain uses TRBV19 with TRBJ2-3; D may be TRBD1 or TRBD2 (6 bases each). Germline V CDR1 and CDR2: LNHDA, SQIVND (reference sequence). The CDR3 contains 15 residues. Trimming took 3 bases from V and 4 from J, leaving 14 bases between them. As DNA, the CDR3 is TGTGCCAGTAGTATCGGAACGGGGGCCGCAGATACGCAGTATTTT. This translates into CASSIGTGAADTQYF.

The chain joins TRBV28 to TRBJ1-5, with D uncertain. CDR3 length: 14 amino acids. Looked up from germline, CDR1 is MDHEN and CDR2 is SYDVKM. The V gene lost 6 bases and the J gene lost 3 bases, with 12 bases spanning the gap. The DNA of the CDR3 is TGTGCCAGCAGCCGCCAGCGGTTCAATCAGCCCCAGCATTTT. Amino acid sequence: CASSRQRFNQPQHF.

V usage is TRBV2 and J usage is TRBJ2-5; possibly TRBD1 for D (5 bases). The ends were cut back, 4 bases at V and 2 bases at J, with 8 bases in the middle. Germline assignment: CDR1 SNHLY and CDR2 FYNNEI. CDR3 length: 13 amino acids. Here the CDR3 reads CASSVRVQETQYF. The DNA of the CDR3 is TGTGCCAGCAGTGTCAGGGTTCAAGAGACCCAGTACTTC.

The V and J genes are TRBV19 and TRBJ2-3; TRBD2 is a possible D gene (5 bases). The CDR3 length is 15 residues. Trimming took off 8 bases at V and 1 base at J, with 16 bases between the two ends. CDR1 LNHDA and CDR2 SQIVND come from the germline V gene (reference sequence). CDR3 region: CASDTQIGGTDTQYF. The CDR3 DNA is TGTGCCAGTGATACACAGATCGGGGGCACAGATACGCAGTATTTT.